A single sample is the source of the 8 T cell receptor beta chains below, sequenced in a study of T cells in narcolepsy. Profiled with immunoSEQ multiplex PCR; TCRdb holds only in-frame clones, not every one. The repertoire consists of about 26,000 clones, with about 80% occurring once and the leading ten covering around 0.98%. The sequencing input was memory (CD45RA-) CD4+ T cells from blood. The receptors were sampled from a human donor in good health.

This clone was detected a few times. The chain has TRBV19 and TRBJ2-3, with D perhaps TRBD2 (6 bases). V lost 0 bases and J 4 bases, leaving 17 bases between the germline ends. CDR1 is LNHDA, CDR2 SQIVND, per germline (reference sequence). CDR3 size: 17 residues. DNA for the CDR3: TGTGCCAGTAGTATAGATGTCGGGGGTTCATATCCAGATACGCAGTATTTT. Amino acid sequence: CASSIDVGGSYPDTQYF.

The chain recombines TRBV18 with TRBJ2-5, with TRBD2 matching 7 bases. Germline V gives CDR1 KGHSH, CDR2 LQKENI. Germline trimming cut 3 bases from V and 9 bases from J; bases unmatched to any gene: 22. The CDR3 covers 18 residues. In DNA, the CDR3 is TGTGCCAGCTCACCCCCAGCGGAGCGGGATTCCCCCGAATGGGCCCAGTACTTC. Translation: CASSPPAERDSPEWAQYF. Filled out from reference TRBV18 and TRBJ2-5, the complete variable domain reads NAGVMQNPRHLVRRRGQEARLRCSPMKGHSHVYWYRQLPEEGLKFMVYLQKENIIDESGMPKERFSAEFPKEGPSILRIQQVVRGDSAAYFCASSPPAERDSPEWAQYFGPGTRLLVL.

The chain uses TRBV10-2 and TRBJ2-5; no clear D gene. TRBJ2-7 explains the end of the DNA better; the J call may be wrong. Germline loops: CDR1 WSHSY, CDR2 SAAADI. The CDR3 loop spans 13 amino acids. CDR3 protein: CASSGRTPYEQYF. The CDR3 DNA is TGCGCCAGCAGTGGGAGAACTCCATACGAGCAGTACTTC.

This rearrangement joins TRBV29-1 to TRBJ2-7; TRBD2 agrees at 11 bases. Germline V CDR1 and CDR2: SQVTM, ANQGSEA. The CDR3 runs 11 residues. The J segment lost 4 bases and the V segment lost 7 bases, leaving 0 bases of the junction unmatched. The CDR3 here is CSGTSGYEQYF. The DNA of the CDR3 is TGCAGCGGGACTAGCGGGTACGAGCAGTACTTC.

The chain joins TRBV4-1 to TRBJ2-1, with D tentatively TRBD2 (6 bases). Germline V gives CDR1 MGHRA, CDR2 YSYEKL. The CDR3 has 15 amino acids. V was cut by 0 bases and J by 5 bases, with 11 bases left in between. CDR3 sequence: CASSQDLEGHNEQFF. The CDR3 coding sequence is TGCGCCAGCAGCCAAGATTTGGAGGGTCACAATGAGCAGTTCTTC.

The chain carries TRBV5-4 and TRBJ1-6; D possibly corresponds to TRBD1 (5 bases). Trimming stripped 0 bases from V and 5 bases from J, with 9 bases between. CDR3 length equals 15 residues. Germline V CDR1 and CDR2: SGHNT, YYREEE (reference sequence). The CDR3 loop reads CASSLGQSDNSPLHF. CDR3 in DNA: TGTGCCAGCAGCTTGGGACAGTCTGATAATTCACCCCTCCACTTT.

The J gene is TRBJ2-3, the V gene TRBV10-3; 15 nucleotides line up with TRBD2. Germline loops: CDR1 ENHRY, CDR2 SYGVKD. J was trimmed by 5 bases and V by 3 bases; bases with no gene match: 6. CDR3 length equals 17 residues. In DNA form, the CDR3 reads TGTGCCATCAGTGAAGGACTAGCGGGAGGGTTGAGAGATACGCAGTATTTT. Translated: CAISEGLAGGLRDTQYF.

This sequence joins TRBV7-3 and TRBJ2-4, with TRBD1 matching over 7 bases. Germline loops: CDR1 SGHTA, CDR2 FQGTGA. Losses at the gene ends were 6 bases for V and 0 bases for J; bases not matched to a gene: 8. The length of the CDR3 is 16 residues. The CDR3 DNA is TGTGCCAGCAGTCAAGAGGGGGCAGGAGCCAAAAACATTCAGTACTTC. Protein product: CASSQEGAGAKNIQYF.